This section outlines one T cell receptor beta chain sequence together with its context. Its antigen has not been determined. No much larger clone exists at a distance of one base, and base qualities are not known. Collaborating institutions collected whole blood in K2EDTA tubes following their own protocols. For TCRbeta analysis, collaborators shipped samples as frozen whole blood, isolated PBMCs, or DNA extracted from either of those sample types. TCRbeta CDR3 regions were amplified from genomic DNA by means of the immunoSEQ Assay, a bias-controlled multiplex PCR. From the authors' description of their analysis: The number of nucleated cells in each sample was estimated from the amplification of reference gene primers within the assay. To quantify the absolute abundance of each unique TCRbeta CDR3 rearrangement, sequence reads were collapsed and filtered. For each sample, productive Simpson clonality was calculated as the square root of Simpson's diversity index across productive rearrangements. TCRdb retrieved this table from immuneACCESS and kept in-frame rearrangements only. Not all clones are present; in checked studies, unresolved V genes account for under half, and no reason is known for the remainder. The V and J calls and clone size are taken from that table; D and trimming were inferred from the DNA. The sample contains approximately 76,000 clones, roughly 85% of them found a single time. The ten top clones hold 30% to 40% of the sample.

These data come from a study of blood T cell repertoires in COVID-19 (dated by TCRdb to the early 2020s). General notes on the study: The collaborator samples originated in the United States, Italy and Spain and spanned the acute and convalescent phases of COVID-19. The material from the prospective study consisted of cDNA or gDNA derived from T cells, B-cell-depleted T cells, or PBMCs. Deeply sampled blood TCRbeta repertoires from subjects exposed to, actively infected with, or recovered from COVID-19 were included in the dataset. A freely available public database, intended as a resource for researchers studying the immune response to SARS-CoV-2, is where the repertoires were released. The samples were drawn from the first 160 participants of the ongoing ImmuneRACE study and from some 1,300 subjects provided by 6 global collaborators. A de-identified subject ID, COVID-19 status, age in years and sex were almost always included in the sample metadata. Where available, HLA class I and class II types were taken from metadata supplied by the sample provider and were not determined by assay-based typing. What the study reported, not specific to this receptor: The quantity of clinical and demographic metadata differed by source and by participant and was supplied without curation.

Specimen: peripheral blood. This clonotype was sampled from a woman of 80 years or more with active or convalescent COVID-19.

The nucleotide sequence is given as TGTGCCAGCAGCGTAGATGGGCAGGGGTACTATGGCTACACCTTC. Translated, this is CASSVDGQGYYGYTF. The V gene is TRBV9 and the J gene is TRBJ1-2; the D gene is possibly TRBD1, with 6 bases matching. The CDR3 starts with the cysteine, ends with the phenylalanine, and has 15 residues. This entry keeps only the CDR3 DNA: 45 bases, framed from base 1. In the germline V gene, CDR1 corresponds to SGDLS and CDR2 to YYNGEE. The V end loses 0 bases and the J end loses 3 bases, and a stretch of 12 bases separates them.